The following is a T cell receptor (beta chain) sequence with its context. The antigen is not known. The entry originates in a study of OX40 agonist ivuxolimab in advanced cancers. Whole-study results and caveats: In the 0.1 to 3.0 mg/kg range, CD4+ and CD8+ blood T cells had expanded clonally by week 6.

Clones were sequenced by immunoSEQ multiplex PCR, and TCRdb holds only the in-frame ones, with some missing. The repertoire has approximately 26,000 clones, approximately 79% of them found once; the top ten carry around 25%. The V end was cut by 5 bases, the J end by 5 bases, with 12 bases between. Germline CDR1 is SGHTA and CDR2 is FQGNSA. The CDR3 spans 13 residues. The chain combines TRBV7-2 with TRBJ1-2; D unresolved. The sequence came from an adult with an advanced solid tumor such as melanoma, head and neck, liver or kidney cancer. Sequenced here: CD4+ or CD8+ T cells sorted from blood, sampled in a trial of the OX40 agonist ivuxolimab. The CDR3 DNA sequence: TGTGCCAGCAGCCCGGGTGGGGTGTATGGCTACACCTTC. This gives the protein CASSPGGVYGYTF.